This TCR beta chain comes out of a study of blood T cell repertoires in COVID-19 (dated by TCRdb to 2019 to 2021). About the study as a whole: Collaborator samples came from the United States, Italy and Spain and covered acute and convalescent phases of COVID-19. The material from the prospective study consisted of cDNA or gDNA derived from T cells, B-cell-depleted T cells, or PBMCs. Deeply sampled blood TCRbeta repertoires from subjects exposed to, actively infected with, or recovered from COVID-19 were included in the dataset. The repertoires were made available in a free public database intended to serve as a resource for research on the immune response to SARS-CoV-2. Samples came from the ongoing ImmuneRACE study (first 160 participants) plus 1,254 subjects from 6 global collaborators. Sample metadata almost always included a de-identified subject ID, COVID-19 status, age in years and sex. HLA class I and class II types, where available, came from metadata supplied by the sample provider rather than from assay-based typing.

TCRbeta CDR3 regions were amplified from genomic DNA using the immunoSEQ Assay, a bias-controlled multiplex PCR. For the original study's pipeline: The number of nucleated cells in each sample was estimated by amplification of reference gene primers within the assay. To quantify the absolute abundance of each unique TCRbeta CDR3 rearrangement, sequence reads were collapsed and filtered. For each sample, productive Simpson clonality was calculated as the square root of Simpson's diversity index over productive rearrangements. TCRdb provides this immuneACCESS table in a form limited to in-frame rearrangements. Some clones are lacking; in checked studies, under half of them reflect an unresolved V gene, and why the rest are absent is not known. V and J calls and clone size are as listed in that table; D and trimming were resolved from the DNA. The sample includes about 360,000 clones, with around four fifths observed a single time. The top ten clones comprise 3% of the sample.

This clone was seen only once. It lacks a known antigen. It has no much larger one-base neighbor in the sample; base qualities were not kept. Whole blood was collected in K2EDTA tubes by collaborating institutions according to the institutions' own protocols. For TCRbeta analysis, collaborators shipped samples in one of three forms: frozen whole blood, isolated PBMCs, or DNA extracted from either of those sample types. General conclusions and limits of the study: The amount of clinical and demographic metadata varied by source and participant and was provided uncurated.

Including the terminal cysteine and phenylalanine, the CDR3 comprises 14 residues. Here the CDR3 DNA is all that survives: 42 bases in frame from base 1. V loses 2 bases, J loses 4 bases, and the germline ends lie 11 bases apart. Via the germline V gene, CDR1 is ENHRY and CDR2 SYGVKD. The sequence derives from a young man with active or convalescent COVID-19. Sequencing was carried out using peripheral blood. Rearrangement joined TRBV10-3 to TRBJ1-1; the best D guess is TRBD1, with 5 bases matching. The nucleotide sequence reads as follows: TGTGCCATCAGTGAGAAAAGGGGAGGCACTGAAGCTTTCTTT. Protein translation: CAISEKRGGTEAFF.